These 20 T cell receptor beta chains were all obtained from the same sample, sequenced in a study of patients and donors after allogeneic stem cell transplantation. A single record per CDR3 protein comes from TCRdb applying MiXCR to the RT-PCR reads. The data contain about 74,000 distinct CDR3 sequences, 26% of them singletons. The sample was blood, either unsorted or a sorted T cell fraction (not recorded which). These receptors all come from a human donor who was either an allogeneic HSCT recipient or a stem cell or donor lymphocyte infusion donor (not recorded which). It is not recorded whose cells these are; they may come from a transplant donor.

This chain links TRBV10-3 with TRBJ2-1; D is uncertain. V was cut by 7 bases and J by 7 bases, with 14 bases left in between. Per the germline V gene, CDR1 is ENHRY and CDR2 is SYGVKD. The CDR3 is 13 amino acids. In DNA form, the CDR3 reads TGTGCCATCACCCGGGCTATCGGAAATGAGCAGTTCTTC. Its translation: CAITRAIGNEQFF.

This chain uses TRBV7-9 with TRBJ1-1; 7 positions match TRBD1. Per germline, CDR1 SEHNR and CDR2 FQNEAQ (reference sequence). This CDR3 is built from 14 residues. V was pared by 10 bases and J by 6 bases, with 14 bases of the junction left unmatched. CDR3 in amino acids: CATPPTGSFAEAFF. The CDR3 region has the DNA TGTGCCACCCCGCCGACAGGGTCGTTCGCTGAAGCTTTCTTT. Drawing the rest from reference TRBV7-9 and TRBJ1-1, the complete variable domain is DTGVSQNPRHKITKRGQNVTFRCDPISEHNRLYWYRQTLGQGPEFLTYFQNEAQLEKSRLLSDRFSAERPKGSFSTLEIQRTEQGDSAMYLCATPPTGSFAEAFFGQGTRLTVV.

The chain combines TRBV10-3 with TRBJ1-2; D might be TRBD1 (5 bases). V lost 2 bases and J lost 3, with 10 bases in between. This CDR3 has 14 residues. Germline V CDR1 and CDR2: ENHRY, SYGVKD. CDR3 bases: TGTGCCATCAGTGAGGGAGGGGTCGACTATGGCTACACCTTC. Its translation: CAISEGGVDYGYTF.

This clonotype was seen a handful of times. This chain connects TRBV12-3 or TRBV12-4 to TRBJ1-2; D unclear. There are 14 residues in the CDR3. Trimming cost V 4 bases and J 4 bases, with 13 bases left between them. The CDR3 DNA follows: TGTGCCAGCAGTTCCCTCTTGGGCCTCTATGGCTACACCTTC. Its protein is CASSSLLGLYGYTF.

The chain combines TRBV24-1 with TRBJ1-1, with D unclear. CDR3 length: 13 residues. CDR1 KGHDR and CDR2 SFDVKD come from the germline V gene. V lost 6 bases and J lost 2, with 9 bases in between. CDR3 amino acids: CATSTRENTEAFF. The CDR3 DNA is TGTGCCACCAGTACGAGGGAAAACACTGAAGCTTTCTTT.

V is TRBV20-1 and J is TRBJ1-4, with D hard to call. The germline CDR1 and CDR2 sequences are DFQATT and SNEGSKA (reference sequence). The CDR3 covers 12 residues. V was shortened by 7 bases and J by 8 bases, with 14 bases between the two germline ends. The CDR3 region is CSGFGSDEKLFF. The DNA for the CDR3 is TGCAGTGGATTCGGGTCGGACGAAAAACTGTTTTTT.

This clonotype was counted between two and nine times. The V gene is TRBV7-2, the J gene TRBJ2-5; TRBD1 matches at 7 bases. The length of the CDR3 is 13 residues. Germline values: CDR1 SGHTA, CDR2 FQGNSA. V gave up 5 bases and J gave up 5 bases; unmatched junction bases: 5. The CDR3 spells CASSVTGMETQYF. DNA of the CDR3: TGTGCCAGCAGCGTGACAGGGATGGAGACCCAGTACTTC.

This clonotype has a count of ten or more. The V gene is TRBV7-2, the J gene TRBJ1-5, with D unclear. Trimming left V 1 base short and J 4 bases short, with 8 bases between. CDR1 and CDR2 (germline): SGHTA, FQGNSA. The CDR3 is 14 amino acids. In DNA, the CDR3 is TGTGCCAGCAGCTTAGTACAGAGGAATCAGCCCCAGCATTTT. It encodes CASSLVQRNQPQHF.

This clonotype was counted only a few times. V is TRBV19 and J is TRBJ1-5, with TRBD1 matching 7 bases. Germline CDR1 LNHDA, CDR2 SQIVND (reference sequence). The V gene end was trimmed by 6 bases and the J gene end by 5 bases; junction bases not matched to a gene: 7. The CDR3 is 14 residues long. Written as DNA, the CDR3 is TGTGCCAGTAGAGCAGGGGGTTGGGATCAGCCCCAGCATTTT. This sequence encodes CASRAGGWDQPQHF.

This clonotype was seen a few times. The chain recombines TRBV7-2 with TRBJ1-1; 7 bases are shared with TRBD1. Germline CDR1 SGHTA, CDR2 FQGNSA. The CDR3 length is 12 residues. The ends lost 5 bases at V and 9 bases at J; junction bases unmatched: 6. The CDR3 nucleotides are TGTGCCAGCAGCCAGGGACAGTTTAAAGCTTTCTTT. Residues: CASSQGQFKAFF.

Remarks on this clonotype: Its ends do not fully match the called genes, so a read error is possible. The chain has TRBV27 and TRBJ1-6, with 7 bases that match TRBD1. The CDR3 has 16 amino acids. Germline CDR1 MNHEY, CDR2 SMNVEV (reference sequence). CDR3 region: CANSSVMTEGGSPLHF. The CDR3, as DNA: TGTGCCAACAGTTCCGTCATGACCGAAGGGGGCTCACCCCTCCACTTT.

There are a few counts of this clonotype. DNA of the CDR3: TGCGCCAGCAGCGACGGGACAGGGTCCTACGAGCAGTACTTC. It yields the protein CASSDGTGSYEQYF. V is TRBV4-3 and J is TRBJ2-7, with 9 nucleotides matching TRBD1. Germline V gene sequence: CDR1 LGHNA, CDR2 YSLEER. The CDR3 runs 14 residues. After removal of 5 bases from V and 1 base from J, the junction contained 3 bases not matched to a gene.

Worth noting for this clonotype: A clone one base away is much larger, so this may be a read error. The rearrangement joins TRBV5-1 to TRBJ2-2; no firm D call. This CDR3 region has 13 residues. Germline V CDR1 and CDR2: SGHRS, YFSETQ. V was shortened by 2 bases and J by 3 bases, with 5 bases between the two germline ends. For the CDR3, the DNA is TGCGCCAGCAGCTTCGGTTACACCGGGGAGCTGTTTTTT. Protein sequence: CASSFGYTGELFF.

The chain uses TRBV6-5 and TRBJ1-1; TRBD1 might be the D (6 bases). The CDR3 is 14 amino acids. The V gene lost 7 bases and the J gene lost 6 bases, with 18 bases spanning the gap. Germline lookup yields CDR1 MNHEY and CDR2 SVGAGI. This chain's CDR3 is CASTSPGSGAEAFF. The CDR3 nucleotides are TGTGCCAGCACATCTCCGGGATCAGGGGCTGAAGCTTTCTTT.

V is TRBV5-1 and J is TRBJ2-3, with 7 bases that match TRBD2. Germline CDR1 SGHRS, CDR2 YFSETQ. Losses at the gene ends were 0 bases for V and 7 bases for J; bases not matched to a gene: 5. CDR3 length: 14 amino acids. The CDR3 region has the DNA TGCGCCAGCAGCTTGGGGTCTAGCGGATATACGCAGTATTTT. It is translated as CASSLGSSGYTQYF.

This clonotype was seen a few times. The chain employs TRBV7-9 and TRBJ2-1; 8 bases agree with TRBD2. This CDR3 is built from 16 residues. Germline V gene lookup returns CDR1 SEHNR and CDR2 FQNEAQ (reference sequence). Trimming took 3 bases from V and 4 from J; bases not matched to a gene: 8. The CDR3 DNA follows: TGTGCCAGCAGCTTTCCACTAGCGGAGAAATACAATGAGCAGTTCTTC. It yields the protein CASSFPLAEKYNEQFF.

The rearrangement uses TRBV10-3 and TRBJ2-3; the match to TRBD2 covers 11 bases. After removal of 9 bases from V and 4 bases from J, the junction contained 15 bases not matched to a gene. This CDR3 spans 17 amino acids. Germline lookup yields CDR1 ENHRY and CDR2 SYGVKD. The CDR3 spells CAMQRGVAGGLADTQYF. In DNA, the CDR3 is TGTGCCATGCAACGGGGAGTAGCGGGAGGGCTGGCAGATACGCAGTATTTT.

DNA of the CDR3: TGCGCCAGCAGCGCGCCCACAGATACGCAGTATTTT. This encodes CASSAPTDTQYF. This chain uses TRBV5-1 with TRBJ2-3; no clear D. V was pared by 4 bases and J by 2 bases, with 5 bases between. CDR1 SGHRS and CDR2 YFSETQ come from the germline V gene. The CDR3 is 12 residues long.

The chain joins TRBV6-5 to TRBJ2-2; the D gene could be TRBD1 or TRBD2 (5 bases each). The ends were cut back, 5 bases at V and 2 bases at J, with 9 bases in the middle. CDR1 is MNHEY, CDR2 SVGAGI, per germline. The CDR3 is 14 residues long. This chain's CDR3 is CASSRDGNTGELFF. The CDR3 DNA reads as TGTGCCAGCAGTAGGGACGGAAACACCGGGGAGCTGTTTTTT.

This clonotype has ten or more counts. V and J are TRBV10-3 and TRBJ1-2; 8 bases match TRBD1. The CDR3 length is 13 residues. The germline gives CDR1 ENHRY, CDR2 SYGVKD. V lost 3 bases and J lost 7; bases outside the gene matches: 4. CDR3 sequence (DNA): TGTGCCATCAGTGATTCGGACAGGGTTGGCTACACCTTC. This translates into CAISDSDRVGYTF.